The present entry profiles one T cell receptor (beta chain) with its context. The source of the sample is a study of blood T cell repertoires in COVID-19. Looking at the study overall: Sources were T cells, B-cell-depleted T cells, or PBMCs; the material itself was cDNA or gDNA.

Participants were aged about 18 to 100 years from about two dozen US areas. Participant-given clinical history determined each cohort assignment. TCRdb's copy holds only in-frame clones and misses some; the assay was immunoSEQ multiplex PCR. The sample holds 250,000 to 300,000 clones, approximately 78% seen once. The receptor's source is a man aged 35 to 55 who had been exposed to COVID-19. Sequenced: PBMCs or T cells enriched from blood (not recorded which).

The chain's CDR3 is CASSWGPGQSYGYTF. CDR3 sequence (DNA): TGCGCCAGCAGCTGGGGACCGGGACAGTCTTATGGCTACACCTTC. The chain couples TRBV5-1 to TRBJ1-2, with TRBD1 matching over 7 bases. The CDR3 length is 15 residues. Germline CDR1 is SGHRS and CDR2 is YFSETQ. V shed 3 bases and J 5 bases; nucleotides not matched to a gene: 10.